These 31 T cell receptor beta chains were all obtained from the same sample, sequenced in a study of vaccination and CD4 T cells after COVID-19. Sequencing of DNA taken from cultured CD4+ T cells relied on the Oncomine TCR Beta short-read assay. Via MiXCR, TCRdb re-called the PCR reads, giving one row per CDR3 protein. The repertoire consists of about 10,000 distinct CDR3 sequences, with about 40% occurring once and the leading ten covering less than 45%. Specified treatment: approximately nine-day PBMC culture with coronavirus spike peptide pools or control peptides (ViraFEST assay). The antigens for these receptors are not known. Sequenced: CD4+ T cells from blood, cultured in vitro. Source of these receptors: a human donor who had recovered from COVID-19.

The V and J genes are TRBV29-1 and TRBJ1-2; D remains ambiguous. This CDR3 is 12 amino acids long. Per the germline V gene, CDR1 is SQVTM and CDR2 is ANQGSEA. V was clipped by 3 bases and J by 4 bases, with 9 bases between them. CDR3 sequence reads: CSVDIQSYGYTF. CDR3 bases: TGCAGCGTTGACATCCAGAGCTATGGCTACACCTTC.

The gene calls are TRBV6-1 and TRBJ2-2, with D possibly being TRBD2 (7 bases). The CDR3 has 15 amino acids. Germline CDR1 reads MNHNS; CDR2 reads SASEGT. Trimming removed 5 bases at V and 4 bases at J, with 14 bases between. CDR3 amino acids: CASSPAGAITGELFF. CDR3 in DNA: TGTGCCAGCAGTCCCGCGGGGGCCATCACCGGGGAGCTGTTTTTT.

In its sample, this clonotype was seen a few times. V gene TRBV5-1 combines with J gene TRBJ2-3, with 7 bases lining up with TRBD1. Germline V gives CDR1 SGHRS, CDR2 YFSETQ. Trimming took 4 bases from V and 6 from J; bases not matched to a gene: 5. The CDR3 consists of 13 residues. This CDR3 reads CASSPDREDTQYF. The CDR3 bases are TGCGCCAGCAGCCCAGACAGGGAGGATACGCAGTATTTT.

The chain carries TRBV20-1 and TRBJ1-1, with D possibly matching TRBD1 (5 bases). CDR3 size: 12 residues. The germline V and J ends were trimmed by 4 bases and 1 base, with 7 bases remaining between them. Germline lookup yields CDR1 DFQATT and CDR2 SNEGSKA (reference sequence). CDR3 sequence: CSAIQGNTEAFF. CDR3 nucleotide sequence: TGCAGTGCTATCCAGGGGAACACTGAAGCTTTCTTT.

This clonotype was detected a few times. The chain employs TRBV5-1 and TRBJ2-6; no definite D call. The germline V and J ends were trimmed by 0 bases and 0 bases, with 10 bases remaining between them. The CDR3 consists of 17 residues. CDR1 SGHRS and CDR2 YFSETQ come from the germline V gene. CDR3 loop: CASSLEGLGSGANVLTF. The CDR3 DNA is TGCGCCAGCAGCTTGGAAGGATTAGGCTCTGGGGCCAACGTCCTGACTTTC. The variable domain in full, with the rest retrieved from reference TRBV5-1 and TRBJ2-6, is KAGVTQTPRYLIKTRGQQVTLSCSPISGHRSVSWYQQTPGQGLQFLFEYFSETQRNKGNFPGRFSGRQFSNSRSEMNVSTLELGDSALYLCASSLEGLGSGANVLTFGAGSRLTVL.

Only one count was recorded for this clonotype. This rearrangement joins TRBV18 to TRBJ1-3; 7 bases align to TRBD1. In germline, CDR1 is KGHSH, CDR2 LQKENI. The CDR3 covers 18 residues. Germline trimming cut 3 bases from V and 2 bases from J; bases unmatched to any gene: 13. CDR3 in amino acids: CASSPVRPGQLTGNTIYF. DNA of the CDR3: TGTGCCAGCTCACCCGTACGACCGGGACAGTTGACTGGAAACACCATATATTTT.

This clonotype came up a few times. The chain joins TRBV30 to TRBJ1-1; no definite D call. The V gene lost 5 bases and the J gene lost 1 base, with 11 bases spanning the gap. The length of the CDR3 is 13 residues. CDR1 is GTSNPN and CDR2 is SVGIG in the germline V gene (reference sequence). The CDR3 region is CAWAVTANTEAFF. DNA for the CDR3: TGTGCCTGGGCGGTAACAGCGAACACTGAAGCTTTCTTT. Drawing the rest from reference TRBV30 and TRBJ1-1, the complete variable domain is SQTIHQWPATLVQPVGSPLSLECTVEGTSNPNLYWYRQAAGRGLQLLFYSVGIGQISSEVPQNLSASRPQDRQFILSSKKLLLSDSGFYLCAWAVTANTEAFFGQGTRLTVV.

This clonotype has only a few counts. This chain links TRBV20-1 with TRBJ2-5; D perhaps matches TRBD1 (6 bases). Germline values: CDR1 DFQATT, CDR2 SNEGSKA (reference sequence). CDR3 length: 14 residues. Trimming left V 3 bases short and J 0 bases short, with 11 bases between. This CDR3 reads CSARTGLYQETQYF. As DNA, the CDR3 is TGCAGTGCTAGGACAGGATTGTACCAAGAGACCCAGTACTTC.

The genes are TRBV12-3 or TRBV12-4 and TRBJ2-1, with TRBD2 identical over 11 bases. CDR3 length: 14 residues. V dropped 8 bases and J dropped 4; count of bases not matched to a gene: 4. DNA of the CDR3: TGTGCCAGCCGCGGACTAGCGGGTTACAATGAGCAGTTCTTC. The encoded protein is CASRGLAGYNEQFF.

The gene calls are TRBV19 and TRBJ2-1, with D unresolved. V shed 7 bases and J shed 9 bases, with 10 bases lying between them. Germline CDR1 reads LNHDA; CDR2 reads SQIVND (reference sequence). The CDR3 spans 11 residues. CDR3: CASNLWGEQFF. The CDR3 DNA reads as TGTGCCAGTAACCTTTGGGGTGAGCAGTTCTTC.

The chain employs TRBV6-1 and TRBJ1-2; D not resolved. V lost 7 bases, J lost 8 bases, and 14 bases lay in between. Germline values: CDR1 MNHNS, CDR2 SASEGT. The CDR3 covers 12 residues. CDR3 bases: TGTGCCAGCACATCTTCCGTCGGGGGCTACACCTTC. Its translation: CASTSSVGGYTF.

V and J are TRBV7-2 and TRBJ1-5; D is unclear. CDR1 SGHTA and CDR2 FQGNSA come from the germline V gene. V lost 1 base and J lost 5, with 9 bases in between. The CDR3 is made up of 14 amino acids. CDR3 bases: TGTGCCAGCAGCTTAGTGGAGGGCGATCAGCCCCAGCATTTT. Translating it yields CASSLVEGDQPQHF.

This clonotype was recorded a few times. This sequence joins TRBV20-1 and TRBJ2-5, with 10 bases fitting TRBD2. Germline CDR1 is DFQATT and CDR2 is SNEGSKA (reference sequence). Trimming removed 6 bases from V and 1 base from J; junction bases left unmatched: 14. The CDR3 length is 17 residues. CDR3 sequence reads: CSAYPSGGAFSQETQYF. The CDR3 bases are TGCAGTGCCTACCCTAGCGGGGGCGCCTTCTCCCAAGAGACCCAGTACTTC.

The genes are TRBV7-8 and TRBJ2-3, with D uncertain. This CDR3 is 13 amino acids long. Germline CDR1 reads SGHVS; CDR2 reads FQNEAQ. The V gene lost 7 bases and the J gene lost 2 bases, with 10 bases spanning the gap. CDR3 DNA: TGTGCCAGCACCCGAGTCTACACAGATACGCAGTATTTT. It specifies CASTRVYTDTQYF.

The rearrangement links TRBV6-5 to TRBJ2-7; D might be TRBD1 (5 bases). This CDR3 contains 14 residues. CDR1 and CDR2 from the germline V gene are MNHEY and SVGAGI. Between the trimmed V and J ends, which lost 4 bases and 5 bases, there was a span of 15 bases. The CDR3 sequence is CASSSGQGGHEQYF. The CDR3 coding sequence is TGTGCCAGCAGTTCCGGGCAGGGTGGCCACGAGCAGTACTTC.

The sample holds a few counts of this clonotype. J is TRBJ1-5 and V is TRBV4-1; 9 bases map to TRBD1. The CDR3 has 16 residues. CDR1 is MGHRA, CDR2 YSYEKL, per germline. V lost 4 bases to trimming and J lost 5 bases; unmatched junction nucleotides: 9. This CDR3 reads CASSRRGQGMDQPQHF. DNA of the CDR3: TGCGCCAGCAGCCGCCGGGGACAGGGTATGGATCAGCCCCAGCATTTT.

Only a few counts were recorded for this clonotype. The J gene is TRBJ2-4, the V gene TRBV10-3; D is perhaps TRBD1 (6 bases). Germline CDR1 and CDR2: ENHRY and SYGVKD. Trimming removed 0 bases from V and 10 bases from J, with 19 bases in between. The CDR3 sequence is 16 residues long. The CDR3 nucleotides are TGTGCCATCAGTGAGTCGATGGTACAGGGAAGGGGGATTCAGTACTTC. Its translation: CAISESMVQGRGIQYF.

There are a few counts of this clonotype. The chain employs TRBV6-2 or TRBV6-3 and TRBJ2-7, with 13 bases lining up with TRBD2. This CDR3 is built from 16 residues. The junction had 7 bases not matched to a gene; V was cut back by 6 bases and J by 2 bases. Germline values: CDR1 MNHEY, CDR2 SVGEGT. As DNA, the CDR3 is TGTGCCAGCAGGCGACTCGGGACTAGCGGGGCCTACGAGCAGTACTTC. Translation gives CASRRLGTSGAYEQYF.

V is TRBV6-1 and J is TRBJ1-1; TRBD1 matches at 7 bases. J gave up 6 bases and V 5 bases, and 9 bases lay outside the gene matches. This CDR3 is 14 amino acids long. Germline lookup yields CDR1 MNHNS and CDR2 SASEGT. As DNA, the CDR3 is TGTGCCAGCAGTCCGTCACAGGGGAGAGCTGAAGCTTTCTTT. Translated: CASSPSQGRAEAFF.

With respect to this clonotype: One end of the junction varies from germline; a read error may be responsible. The chain's CDR3 is CASRLDGSGGVPETQYF. The DNA for the CDR3 is TGTGCCAGCAGATTAGACGGGAGCGGGGGGGTTCCAGAGACCCAGTACTTC. The chain uses TRBV11-2 and TRBJ2-5; 10 nucleotides align to TRBD2. This CDR3 comprises 17 residues. The germline V gene has CDR1 SGHAT and CDR2 FQNNGV.

This chain connects TRBV30 to TRBJ1-1, with D possibly being TRBD1 (5 bases). The CDR3 is 14 amino acids. CDR1 is GTSNPN, CDR2 SVGIG, per germline (reference sequence). V shed 0 bases and J shed 1 base, with 9 bases lying between them. This CDR3 is CAWSVWGTNTEAFF. DNA for the CDR3: TGTGCCTGGAGTGTTTGGGGGACGAACACTGAAGCTTTCTTT.

The V call is TRBV19, the J call TRBJ1-3, with TRBD1 as a possible D gene (6 bases). Trimming took off 7 bases at V and 7 bases at J, with 17 bases between the two ends. Germline-derived CDR1 and CDR2 are LNHDA and SQIVND (reference sequence). CDR3 size: 14 residues. Written as DNA, the CDR3 is TGTGCCAGTACTCGGACAGACGTAGGGAACACCATATATTTT. Protein sequence: CASTRTDVGNTIYF.

The chain uses TRBV4-1 and TRBJ2-3; 13 bases fit TRBD2. The V segment lost 0 bases and the J segment 2 bases; nucleotides outside the gene matches: 5. CDR1 is MGHRA, CDR2 YSYEKL, per germline. There are 18 residues in the CDR3. CDR3 coding DNA: TGCGCCAGCAGCCAAGATCCCGGACTAGCGGGAGACACAGATACGCAGTATTTT. Translated: CASSQDPGLAGDTDTQYF.

The V and J genes are TRBV10-3 and TRBJ1-3; D ambiguous. Germline V gene sequence: CDR1 ENHRY, CDR2 SYGVKD. Trimming pared 2 bases from V and 3 bases from J, leaving 2 bases between. The CDR3 loop spans 12 amino acids. The CDR3 DNA is TGTGCCATCAGTGAGAGTGGAAACACCATATATTTT. Residues: CAISESGNTIYF.

This clonotype was seen more than once but under ten times. The rearrangement uses TRBV7-8 and TRBJ1-2, with a possible D match to TRBD1 (6 bases). The CDR3 is made up of 15 amino acids. Germline CDR1 is SGHVS and CDR2 is FQNEAQ. Trimming stripped 5 bases from V and 2 bases from J, with 15 bases between. The CDR3 reads CASSPRLGGNYGYTF. The CDR3 coding sequence is TGTGCCAGCAGCCCCCGGCTAGGGGGAAACTATGGCTACACCTTC. The full variable domain, with the rest looked up from reference TRBV7-8 and TRBJ1-2, is GAGVSQSPRYKVAKRGQDVALRCDPISGHVSLFWYQQALGQGPEFLTYFQNEAQLDKSGLPSDRFFAERPEGSVSTLKIQRTQQEDSAVYLCASSPRLGGNYGYTFGSGTRLTVV.

The chain couples TRBV9 to TRBJ1-2; D ambiguous. The V gene's germline CDR1 is SGDLS and CDR2 YYNGEE. Trimming removed 0 bases from V and 8 bases from J, with 8 bases in between. The CDR3 sequence is 12 residues long. The CDR3 loop is CASSVAGDGYTF. The DNA for the CDR3 is TGTGCCAGCAGCGTAGCCGGCGACGGCTACACCTTC. Full variable domain (remainder filled in from reference TRBV9 and TRBJ1-2): DSGVTQTPKHLITATGQRVTLRCSPRSGDLSVYWYQQSLDQGLQFLIQYYNGEERAKGNILERFSAQQFPDLHSELNLSSLELGDSALYFCASSVAGDGYTFGSGTRLTVV.

This sequence joins TRBV2 and TRBJ1-4; D not resolved. Trimming cost V 8 bases and J 0 bases, with 7 bases left between them. This CDR3 spans 13 amino acids. In germline, CDR1 is SNHLY, CDR2 FYNNEI. The CDR3 spells CASGWATNEKLFF. CDR3 sequence (DNA): TGTGCCAGCGGATGGGCAACTAATGAAAAACTGTTTTTT.

CDR3 loop: CASRPPGISEKLFF. The CDR3 nucleotides are TGTGCCAGCAGGCCCCCAGGGATTTCGGAAAAACTGTTTTTT. The chain joins TRBV7-2 to TRBJ1-4; tentatively, D is TRBD1 (5 bases). Trimming took off 6 bases at V and 8 bases at J, with 16 bases between the two ends. Germline values: CDR1 SGHTA, CDR2 FQGNSA. The CDR3 has 14 residues.

The table lists this clonotype with a few counts. This sequence joins TRBV29-1 and TRBJ1-4; the D gene is possibly TRBD1 (6 bases). The length of the CDR3 is 15 residues. Between the trimmed V and J ends, which lost 4 bases and 0 bases, there was a span of 12 bases. CDR1 is SQVTM, CDR2 ANQGSEA, per germline. The CDR3 DNA sequence: TGCAGCGTTGTGGAGGGGGGCCCAACTAATGAAAAACTGTTTTTT. It translates to CSVVEGGPTNEKLFF. Full variable domain (rest looked up from reference TRBV29-1 and TRBJ1-4): SAVISQKPSRDICQRGTSLTIQCQVDSQVTMMFWYRQQPGQSLTLIATANQGSEATYESGFVIDKFPISRPNLTFSTLTVSNMSPEDSSIYLCSVVEGGPTNEKLFFGSGTQLSVL.

The chain is built from TRBV20-1 and TRBJ1-2, with 12 nucleotides matching TRBD1. CDR3 length equals 15 residues. Trimming at V came to 0 bases and at J to 4 bases, leaving 3 bases not matched to a gene. Germline V CDR1 and CDR2: DFQATT, SNEGSKA (reference sequence). As DNA, the CDR3 is TGCAGTGCTAGAGAAGGGACAGGGGGCAGCTATGGCTACACCTTC. It codes for CSAREGTGGSYGYTF.

The DNA of the CDR3 is TGTGCCAGCAGTTCGGGACAGCTTAGCACAGATACGCAGTATTTT. It yields the protein CASSSGQLSTDTQYF. The chain is built from TRBV27 and TRBJ2-3, with 7 bases that match TRBD1. The ends lost 4 bases at V and 0 bases at J; junction bases unmatched: 4. CDR3 size: 15 residues. CDR1 is MNHEY and CDR2 is SMNVEV in the germline V gene (reference sequence).